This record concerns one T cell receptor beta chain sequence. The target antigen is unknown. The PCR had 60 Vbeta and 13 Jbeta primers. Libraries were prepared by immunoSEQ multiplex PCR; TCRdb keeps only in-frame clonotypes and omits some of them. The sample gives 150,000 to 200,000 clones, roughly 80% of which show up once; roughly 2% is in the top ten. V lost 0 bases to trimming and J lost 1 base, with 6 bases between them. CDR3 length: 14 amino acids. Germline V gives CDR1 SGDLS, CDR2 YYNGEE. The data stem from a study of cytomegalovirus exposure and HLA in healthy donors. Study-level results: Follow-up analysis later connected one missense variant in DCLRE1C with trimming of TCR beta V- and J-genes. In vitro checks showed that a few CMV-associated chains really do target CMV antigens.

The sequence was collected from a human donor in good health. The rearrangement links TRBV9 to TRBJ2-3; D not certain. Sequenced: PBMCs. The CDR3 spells CASSVVSGTDTQYF. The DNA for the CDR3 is TGTGCCAGCAGCGTAGTGTCCGGCACAGATACGCAGTATTTT.